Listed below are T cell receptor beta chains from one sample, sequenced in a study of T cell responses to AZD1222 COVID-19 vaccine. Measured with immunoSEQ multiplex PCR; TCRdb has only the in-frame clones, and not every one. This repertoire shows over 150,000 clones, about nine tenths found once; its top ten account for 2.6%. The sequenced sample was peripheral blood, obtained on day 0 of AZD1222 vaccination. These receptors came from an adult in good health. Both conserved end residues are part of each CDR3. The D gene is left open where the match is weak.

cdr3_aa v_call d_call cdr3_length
CATEESGSLTDTQYF TRBV6-5 TRBD2 15
CASSQVPLSGANVLTF TRBV3-1/TRBV3-2 NA 16
CASRETGGRNTEAFF TRBV27 TRBD1 15
CASSLGGVPGNTIYF TRBV5-4 NA 15
CASSQDGGEGYNEQFF TRBV4-1 TRBD2 16
CASSVGDRVEDEQFF TRBV9 TRBD1 15
CATGGTPADTQYF TRBV15 NA 13
CASSLRGGDRPSYEQYF TRBV7-2 NA 17
CSASGGGDFYEQYF TRBV20-1 NA 14
CAISEWEIGYGYTF TRBV10-3 NA 14
CASSKGATEAFF TRBV5-1 NA 12
CASSVDRVSGYTF TRBV18 TRBD1 13
CASSWGLAGGAYEQYF TRBV5-5 TRBD2 16
CASSKRLAWGETQYF TRBV7-7 TRBD2 15
CASSQDSSGEGYEQYF TRBV3-1/TRBV3-2 NA 16
CASSFPQQGANTEAFF TRBV7-2 TRBD1 16
CASSLESGLTYNEQFF TRBV7-2 NA 16
CASSVAGGRNLNEQYF TRBV9 NA 16
CASSPLDNEQFF TRBV7-9 NA 12
CASNKQGAGRNQPQHF TRBV14 TRBD1 16
CASSFSAYSYEQYF TRBV28 NA 14
CASSLELLASEQFF TRBV5-6 NA 14
CASSPASSGGNEQFF TRBV27 NA 15
CSVDDPGGEEAFF TRBV29-1 TRBD1 13
CASSQSEGSSYNEQFF TRBV4-1 NA 16
CASSRQNSGNTIYF TRBV3-1/TRBV3-2 NA 14
CASSSAADEKLFF TRBV7-9 NA 13
CASSYTGQGAYEQYF TRBV6-5 TRBD1 15
CASSRQRYNAYGYTF TRBV27 NA 15
CASTLDRGRNSPLHF TRBV6-5 TRBD1 15
CASRGSTDTQYF TRBV5-1 NA 12
CASSQENLARTEAFF TRBV4-1 NA 15
CASSPGQGLTTEAFF TRBV3-1/TRBV3-2 NA 15
CASSLSSRPWDGYTF TRBV27 NA 15
CASSQSLRGGSGNTIYF TRBV3-1/TRBV3-2 NA 17
CASSRTAFGSSYEQYF TRBV5-1 NA 16
CASSYGQNQPQHF TRBV6-2/TRBV6-3 NA 13
CASGRGGAGATNEKLFF TRBV7-2 NA 17
CAWRGGPGELFF TRBV30 NA 12
CASSMSKGQGAQEQYF TRBV19 TRBD1 16
CASSPLNGIPGNTIYF TRBV4-2 NA 16
CASSQAGGNQPQHF TRBV6-1 NA 14
CASSLRQANTEAFF TRBV19 NA 14
CASSQAGYTDTQYF TRBV3-1/TRBV3-2 NA 14
CASSLTTGTGTGYGYTF TRBV5-1 TRBD1 17
CASSLGTGAGNTIYF TRBV11-2 TRBD1 15
CASSPGLASAKNIQYF TRBV3-1/TRBV3-2 TRBD2 16
CASSYGDGMRGYTF TRBV6-5 NA 14
CASSPGTSGKNEQFF TRBV7-6 TRBD2 15
CASSLLAGAEQYF TRBV12-3/TRBV12-4 TRBD2 13
CASRRTAQSQHF TRBV5-5 NA 12
CASRPDRSSYEQYF TRBV6-5 NA 14
CASRDRGATNYGYTF TRBV30 TRBD1 15
CASSLVGGYEQYF TRBV5-1 NA 13
CASSRAGEEDEQYF TRBV5-1 TRBD2 14
CASSLGGQGYTEAFF TRBV11-2 TRBD1 15
CASSLSSLQPQHF TRBV27 NA 13
CASSIGGAHSNQPQHF TRBV19 NA 16
CASKILGDTEAFF TRBV27 NA 13